The 31 T cell receptor beta chains reported below all come from one sample, sequenced in a study of cytomegalovirus exposure and HLA in healthy donors. Primers for the PCR totalled 60 Vbeta and 13 Jbeta. Some clones are missing from TCRdb's copy, which holds only in-frame ones; the method was immunoSEQ multiplex PCR. The data show 250,000 to 350,000 clones, with approximately 80% seen just once and about 0.3% held by the top ten. Sequencing input: PBMCs. Receptor source: a girl aged 2 to 10 in good health and CMV-seronegative.

Here the CDR3 DNA reads TGTGCCAGCAGCTTAGGGGCGGGGGTGGAAGATACGCAGTATTTT. Its protein product is CASSLGAGVEDTQYF. The gene calls are TRBV11-3 and TRBJ2-3; 7 bases match TRBD2. Germline V lookup: CDR1 SGHNT, CDR2 YENEEA. This CDR3 is built from 15 residues. The V gene end was trimmed by 1 base and the J gene end by 5 bases; junction bases not matched to a gene: 6.

J is TRBJ2-2 and V is TRBV28; 8 bases map to TRBD1. Germline loops: CDR1 MDHEN, CDR2 SYDVKM. V lost 2 bases to trimming and J lost 3 bases; unmatched junction nucleotides: 8. The CDR3 covers 17 residues. The DNA of the CDR3 is TGTGCCAGCAGTTTACACGACAGGGGCTGGGACACCGGGGAGCTGTTTTTT. This sequence encodes CASSLHDRGWDTGELFF.

The sample holds one count of this clone. This chain connects TRBV27 to TRBJ2-7; no clear D. The germline V gene has CDR1 MNHEY and CDR2 SMNVEV (reference sequence). This CDR3 spans 14 amino acids. Between the trimmed V and J ends, which lost 4 bases and 0 bases, there was a span of 10 bases. CDR3 residues: CASSSLRSSYEQYF. The CDR3 DNA is TGTGCCAGCAGTTCTCTCCGGAGCTCCTACGAGCAGTACTTC.

The V and J genes are TRBV5-1 and TRBJ2-1; the match to TRBD2 covers 12 bases. The CDR3 spans 17 residues. Germline trimming cut 4 bases from V and 8 bases from J; bases unmatched to any gene: 13. Germline lookup yields CDR1 SGHRS and CDR2 YFSETQ. CDR3 sequence reads: CASSTLLAGGRSDEQFF. The CDR3 coding sequence is TGCGCCAGCAGCACCCTACTAGCGGGAGGACGGTCCGATGAGCAGTTCTTC.

This chain joins TRBV19 and TRBJ2-1; 11 bases agree with TRBD2. V shed 7 bases, J shed 3 bases, and the junction held 11 bases outside the gene matches. The germline V gene has CDR1 LNHDA and CDR2 SQIVND (reference sequence). The CDR3 extends over 17 amino acids. The CDR3 DNA follows: TGTGCCAGTACTTCCATAGTCGGGACTAGCGGCTACAATGAGCAGTTCTTC. Protein: CASTSIVGTSGYNEQFF.

CDR3 residues: CASSLAPGRGETEAFF. As DNA, the CDR3 is TGTGCCAGCAGCTTAGCGCCGGGCAGGGGAGAGACTGAAGCTTTCTTT. The chain joins TRBV7-9 to TRBJ1-1; tentatively, D is TRBD1 (6 bases). The CDR3 has 16 residues. The germline V gene has CDR1 SEHNR and CDR2 FQNEAQ (reference sequence). The V end was cut by 0 bases, the J end by 5 bases, with 16 bases between.

This clone has a handful of counts. Other DNA sequences within the sample encode an identical CDR3. The J gene is TRBJ1-1, the V gene TRBV14; D may be TRBD1 (5 bases). The V end lost 2 bases, the J end lost 1 base, and 5 bases lay between the germline ends. The CDR3 is made up of 13 amino acids. Germline V CDR1 and CDR2: SGHDN, FVKESK. This CDR3 reads CASSQQGNTEAFF. For the CDR3, the DNA is TGTGCCAGCAGCCAACAGGGGAACACTGAAGCTTTCTTT.

Note on this clone: Different DNA sequences within this sample yield the same CDR3. The genes are TRBV7-2 and TRBJ2-7; 8 nucleotides line up with TRBD2. CDR3 size: 14 residues. Trimming took 2 bases from V and 4 from J; bases not matched to a gene: 4. Germline lookup yields CDR1 SGHTA and CDR2 FQGNSA. The CDR3 loop is CASSLNRGGYEQYF. The CDR3 coding sequence is TGTGCCAGCAGCTTAAACCGGGGGGGGTACGAGCAGTACTTC.

The CDR3 nucleotides are TGTGCCAGCTCACCAACTTTAGCGGAGGATCAAGAGACCCAGTACTTC. This encodes CASSPTLAEDQETQYF. The rearrangement links TRBV18 to TRBJ2-5, with D possibly matching TRBD2 (6 bases). This CDR3 region has 16 residues. Germline assignment: CDR1 KGHSH and CDR2 LQKENI. The V and J ends lost 2 bases and 2 bases respectively, with 15 bases between them.

This clone was detected only once. J is TRBJ2-3 and V is TRBV7-9; TRBD2 matches 7 bases. Losses at the gene ends were 3 bases for V and 2 bases for J; bases not matched to a gene: 5. The CDR3 length is 15 residues. The germline V gene has CDR1 SEHNR and CDR2 FQNEAQ (reference sequence). The CDR3 reads CASSFRDYDTDTQYF. As DNA, the CDR3 is TGTGCCAGCAGCTTCCGGGACTATGACACAGATACGCAGTATTTT.

J is TRBJ1-2 and V is TRBV12-5; weak D call: TRBD1 (5 bases). This CDR3 is built from 13 residues. The V end lost 5 bases, the J end lost 6 bases, and 13 bases lay between the germline ends. Germline lookup yields CDR1 LGHNT and CDR2 FRNRAP. The CDR3 region is CASGPGGGHGYTF. DNA of the CDR3: TGTGCTAGTGGTCCGGGGGGGGGTCATGGCTACACCTTC. The variable domain in full, completed from reference TRBV12-5 and TRBJ1-2, reads DARVTQTPRHKVTEMGQEVTMRCQPILGHNTVFWYRQTMMQGLELLAYFRNRAPLDDSGMPKDRFSAEMPDATLATLKIQPSEPRDSAVYFCASGPGGGHGYTFGSGTRLTVV.

V gene TRBV5-6 combines with J gene TRBJ1-3; D is unclear. The CDR3 has 13 amino acids. Trimming took 0 bases from V and 4 from J, leaving 5 bases between them. Germline CDR1 and CDR2: SGHDT and YYEEEE. This CDR3 is CASSLEQGNTIYF. In DNA, the CDR3 is TGTGCCAGCAGCTTGGAACAGGGAAACACCATATATTTT.

To note about this clone: Other DNA sequences of this sample code for an identical CDR3. The chain links TRBV14 to TRBJ1-2, with TRBD1 matching over 9 bases. J gave up 6 bases and V 4 bases, and 3 bases lay outside the gene matches. Germline values: CDR1 SGHDN, CDR2 FVKESK. CDR3 size: 13 residues. CDR3: CASSPRTGDGYTF. The CDR3 DNA is TGTGCCAGCAGCCCTCGGACAGGGGATGGCTACACCTTC. Full variable domain (rest looked up from reference TRBV14 and TRBJ1-2): EAGVTQFPSHSVIEKGQTVTLRCDPISGHDNLYWYRRVMGKEIKFLLHFVKESKQDESGMPNNRFLAERTGGTYSTLKVQPAELEDSGVYFCASSPRTGDGYTFGSGTRLTVV.

The rearrangement uses TRBV29-1 and TRBJ2-5; 11 nucleotides align to TRBD2. The J call may be incorrect, as the DNA end agrees better with TRBJ2-7. The CDR3 consists of 14 residues. Germline V gives CDR1 SQVTM, CDR2 ANQGSEA. The CDR3 is CSVVRLAGQYEQYF. The CDR3 nucleotides are TGCAGCGTTGTTCGACTAGCGGGACAATACGAGCAGTACTTC.

The chain is built from TRBV14 and TRBJ2-1; D may be TRBD2 (5 bases). The CDR3 has 13 amino acids. The germline V gene encodes CDR1 SGHDN and CDR2 FVKESK. Trimming took off 6 bases at V and 0 bases at J, with 6 bases between the two ends. The CDR3 DNA reads as TGTGCCAGCAGGGGGAGCTCCTACAATGAGCAGTTCTTC. It encodes CASRGSSYNEQFF. The whole variable domain, filled in from reference TRBV14 and TRBJ2-1, reads EAGVTQFPSHSVIEKGQTVTLRCDPISGHDNLYWYRRVMGKEIKFLLHFVKESKQDESGMPNNRFLAERTGGTYSTLKVQPAELEDSGVYFCASRGSSYNEQFFGPGTRLTVL.

This sequence joins TRBV11-1 and TRBJ2-5, with D perhaps matching TRBD2 (5 bases). The CDR3 totals 16 residues. Germline V gene sequence: CDR1 SGHAT, CDR2 FQDESV (reference sequence). V gave up 4 bases and J gave up 3 bases, with 18 bases separating them. The CDR3 DNA reads TGTGCCAGCAGCTATTTGCGGGTTGGCGTTAAAGAGACCCAGTACTTC. Translation gives CASSYLRVGVKETQYF.

The chain joins TRBV28 to TRBJ1-5; 8 bases fit TRBD1. CDR3 size: 17 residues. The J segment lost 3 bases and the V segment lost 6 bases, leaving 13 bases of the junction unmatched. Germline assignment: CDR1 MDHEN and CDR2 SYDVKM. The CDR3 nucleotides are TGTGCCAGCAGGCCTGTTTATAGGGACAGGTCCAATCAGCCCCAGCATTTT. The encoded protein is CASRPVYRDRSNQPQHF. Based on the CDR3 plus reference TRBV28 and TRBJ1-5, the full variable domain is DVKVTQSSRYLVKRTGEKVFLECVQDMDHENMFWYRQDPGLGLRLIYFSYDVKMKEKGDIPEGYSVSREKKERFSLILESASTNQTSMYLCASRPVYRDRSNQPQHFGDGTRLSIL.

The chain links TRBV28 to TRBJ1-4; no reliable D call. Germline V gene sequence: CDR1 MDHEN, CDR2 SYDVKM. The CDR3 is 14 amino acids. V was pared by 6 bases and J by 7 bases, with 15 bases between. CDR3 coding DNA: TGTGCCAGCAGCCCTAGAGGGTTGGGTGAAAAACTGTTTTTT. Amino acids: CASSPRGLGEKLFF.

The chain combines TRBV13 with TRBJ2-7; the match to TRBD1 covers 7 bases. V dropped 6 bases and J dropped 4; count of bases not matched to a gene: 12. The CDR3 length is 15 residues. CDR1 is PRHDT, CDR2 FYEKMQ, per germline (reference sequence). As DNA, the CDR3 is TGTGCCAGCAGTAGAGGGGGCCCGTTATCGTACGAGCAGTACTTC. The encoded protein is CASSRGGPLSYEQYF.

In this sample, this clone turned up a few times. CDR3 loop: CASSFSGWGATEAFF. The CDR3 DNA is TGTGCCAGCAGTTTTTCAGGGTGGGGCGCCACTGAAGCTTTCTTT. V is TRBV28 and J is TRBJ1-1, with D perhaps matching TRBD1 (5 bases). Germline-derived CDR1 and CDR2 are MDHEN and SYDVKM. Trimming pared 3 bases from V and 4 bases from J, leaving 15 bases between. The CDR3 consists of 15 residues.

V is TRBV6-1 and J is TRBJ2-2; D might be TRBD1 (5 bases). This CDR3 contains 15 residues. Trimming removed 2 bases from V and 4 bases from J, with 11 bases in between. Germline loops: CDR1 MNHNS, CDR2 SASEGT. CDR3 coding DNA: TGTGCCAGCAGTGAACCGCGACAGAGCACCGGGGAGCTGTTTTTT. This translates into CASSEPRQSTGELFF.

The V and J genes are TRBV14 and TRBJ2-1; TRBD1 might be the D (6 bases). This CDR3 region has 16 residues. CDR1 and CDR2 (germline): SGHDN, FVKESK. V gave up 3 bases and J gave up 6 bases, with 18 bases separating them. Written as DNA, the CDR3 is TGTGCCAGCAGCCATTATTCAAGGGGGAGTCTCAATGAGCAGTTCTTC. Residues: CASSHYSRGSLNEQFF.

The chain joins TRBV5-8 to TRBJ1-4; D perhaps matches TRBD1 (6 bases). The V and J ends lost 0 bases and 5 bases respectively, with 14 bases between them. Germline V gene data show CDR1 as SGHTS and CDR2 as YDEGEE. The CDR3 totals 16 residues. CDR3 sequence reads: CASSLGQGRGNEKLFF. The CDR3 DNA reads as TGTGCCAGCAGCTTGGGGCAGGGAAGGGGGAATGAAAAACTGTTTTTT. The variable domain in full, with the rest retrieved from reference TRBV5-8 and TRBJ1-4, is EAGVTQSPTHLIKTRGQQATLRCSPISGHTSVYWYQQALGLGLQFLLWYDEGEERNRGNFPPRFSGRQFPNYSSELNVNALELEDSALYLCASSLGQGRGNEKLFFGSGTQLSVL.

CDR3 in amino acids: CASSERTGSITEAFF. The CDR3 coding sequence is TGTGCCAGCAGTGAGCGGACAGGGAGTATTACTGAAGCTTTCTTT. The V and J genes are TRBV6-1 and TRBJ1-1; 8 nucleotides match TRBD1. The germline V gene encodes CDR1 MNHNS and CDR2 SASEGT. V gave up 3 bases and J gave up 5 bases; unmatched junction bases: 8. The CDR3 totals 15 residues.

The chain recombines TRBV7-9 with TRBJ1-1; tentative D call: TRBD1 (5 bases). The germline CDR1 and CDR2 sequences are SEHNR and FQNEAQ (reference sequence). The V end was cut by 8 bases, the J end by 4 bases, with 14 bases between. The CDR3 totals 13 residues. The CDR3 reads CASGSLGGTEAFF. The CDR3 coding sequence is TGTGCCAGCGGCTCCCTCGGGGGCACTGAAGCTTTCTTT.

Worth noting for this clone: One end of the junction does not line up with germline, which may come from a read error. Here the CDR3 reads CASSVDRGTTEAFF. CDR3 DNA sequence: TGTGCCAGTAGTGTAGACAGGGGGACCACTGAAGCTTTCTTT. The chain has TRBV19 and TRBJ1-1, with 9 bases fitting TRBD1. CDR1 and CDR2 (germline): LNHDA, SQIVND (reference sequence). The CDR3 is 14 residues long.

V and J are TRBV5-8 and TRBJ2-7; D is possibly TRBD2 (6 bases). This CDR3 is built from 12 residues. The V and J ends lost 4 bases and 5 bases respectively, with 10 bases between them. Germline loops: CDR1 SGHTS, CDR2 YDEGEE. The DNA of the CDR3 is TGTGCCAGCAGCACCACGGGGGACGAGCAGTACTTC. Translation gives CASSTTGDEQYF.

The V gene is TRBV11-3, the J gene TRBJ2-7; 8 bases fit TRBD1. Germline V CDR1 and CDR2: SGHNT, YENEEA. This CDR3 contains 13 residues. The trim removed 4 bases at V and 2 bases at J, leaving 1 base unmatched. The CDR3 here is CASSSQGAYEQYF. The CDR3, as DNA: TGTGCCAGCAGCTCACAGGGGGCCTACGAGCAGTACTTC. The whole variable domain, remainder taken from reference TRBV11-3 and TRBJ2-7, is EAGVVQSPRYKIIEKKQPVAFWCNPISGHNTLYWYLQNLGQGPELLIRYENEEAVDDSQLPKDRFSAERLKGVDSTLKIQPAELGDSAVYLCASSSQGAYEQYFGPGTRLTVT.

The rearrangement uses TRBV30 and TRBJ1-1, with D perhaps TRBD1 (6 bases). The CDR3 consists of 13 residues. Trimming removed 0 bases from V and 11 bases from J, with 16 bases in between. CDR1 GTSNPN and CDR2 SVGIG come from the germline V gene (reference sequence). The CDR3: CAWSVQGRVSAFF. The DNA for the CDR3 is TGTGCCTGGAGTGTTCAGGGGAGGGTTTCGGCTTTCTTT. Drawing the rest from reference TRBV30 and TRBJ1-1, the complete variable domain is SQTIHQWPATLVQPVGSPLSLECTVEGTSNPNLYWYRQAAGRGLQLLFYSVGIGQISSEVPQNLSASRPQDRQFILSSKKLLLSDSGFYLCAWSVQGRVSAFFGQGTRLTVV.

In this sample, this clone turned up a few times. The V call is TRBV2, the J call TRBJ2-7, with 7 bases identical to TRBD1. Germline V CDR1 and CDR2: SNHLY, FYNNEI. The CDR3 has 15 residues. V lost 5 bases to trimming and J lost 2 bases; unmatched junction nucleotides: 9. CDR3 nucleotide sequence: TGTGCCAGCAGTCACCGGAGACAGGGCGCCTACGAGCAGTACTTC. It yields the protein CASSHRRQGAYEQYF.

The chain recombines TRBV27 with TRBJ2-7, with D possibly TRBD2 on 7 matching bases. V dropped 2 bases and J dropped 2 bases, with 13 bases sitting between them. This CDR3 is built from 15 residues. Germline V CDR1 and CDR2: MNHEY, SMNVEV (reference sequence). The CDR3 sequence is CASSLLGGRAYEQYF. The CDR3 coding sequence is TGTGCCAGCAGTTTACTAGGGGGGAGGGCCTACGAGCAGTACTTC.